This T cell receptor (beta chain) is from a study of Tregs in tolerant kidney transplant recipients. Study-wide results and limits: The most relevant donor-specific Treg TCRbeta repertoire apparently came from expansion with activated donor B cells. Few patients were studied, so findings need validation in larger groups. This study did not directly address biological reproducibility.

Concerning this clone: The antigen remains unidentified.

Sequenced by immunoSEQ multiplex PCR; TCRdb stores in-frame clones only, minus some. There are approximately 260,000 clones in the sample; about 80% occur only once, and about 0.64% lies in the top ten. Unstimulated regulatory T cells (CD4+CD25+CD127-), CD4+CD25- non-regulatory cells, CD4 and CD8 cells were FACS-sorted from thawed PBMCs. This receptor was identified in a human donor in good health. Sequences were obtained from CD4+ T cells from blood.

The CDR3 is CASSTRTGVFYGYTF. In nucleotides, the CDR3 is TGTGCCAGTAGTACCCGGACAGGGGTCTTCTATGGCTACACCTTC. This sequence joins TRBV19 and TRBJ1-2, with 9 nucleotides matching TRBD1. Germline CDR1 and CDR2: LNHDA and SQIVND (reference sequence). The CDR3 covers 15 residues. The J segment lost 4 bases and the V segment lost 4 bases, leaving 7 bases of the junction unmatched. Using reference TRBV19 and TRBJ1-2 for the parts outside the CDR3, the full variable domain is DGGITQSPKYLFRKEGQNVTLSCEQNLNHDAMYWYRQDPGQGLRLIYYSQIVNDFQKGDIAEGYSVSREKKESFPLTVTSAQKNPTAFYLCASSTRTGVFYGYTFGSGTRLTVV.